The 27 T cell receptor beta chains reported below all come from one sample, sequenced in a study of T cells in Graves' hyperthyroidism and ophthalmopathy. Researchers amplified the TCR beta CDR3 regions from RNA transcripts. RT-PCR in the first round (using the HTBI primer set) targeted the TCR CDR3. One entry per CDR3 protein, called by TCRdb with MiXCR from the multiplex PCR reads. The table records more than 500,000 distinct CDR3 sequences, roughly 45% of them present only once. The material sequenced was peripheral blood or thyroid tissue (not recorded which). The source is an adult woman with Graves' disease, either hyperthyroidism or ophthalmopathy (not recorded which).

This clonotype was counted once. The V gene is TRBV5-1, the J gene TRBJ1-1; unclear D gene. This CDR3 has 15 amino acids. Trimming removed 2 bases from V and 1 base from J, with 12 bases in between. Per germline, CDR1 SGHRS and CDR2 YFSETQ. Written as DNA, the CDR3 is TGCGCCAGCAGCTTCACAACACCGGGGAACACTGAAGCTTTCTTT. This gives the protein CASSFTTPGNTEAFF. The full variable domain, its missing parts supplied by reference TRBV5-1 and TRBJ1-1, is KAGVTQTPRYLIKTRGQQVTLSCSPISGHRSVSWYQQTPGQGLQFLFEYFSETQRNKGNFPGRFSGRQFSNSRSEMNVSTLELGDSALYLCASSFTTPGNTEAFFGQGTRLTVV.

J is TRBJ2-5 and V is TRBV20-1, with 9 bases that match TRBD2. This CDR3 is 15 amino acids long. The germline CDR1 and CDR2 sequences are DFQATT and SNEGSKA (reference sequence). V shed 4 bases, J shed 2 bases, and the junction held 8 bases outside the gene matches. CDR3 nucleotides: TGCAGTGCTATGGTAGGGACTAGCTGGCAAGAGACCCAGTACTTC. It specifies CSAMVGTSWQETQYF.

This chain links TRBV19 with TRBJ1-2; D is undetermined. This CDR3 spans 14 amino acids. Trimming removed 5 bases from V and 4 bases from J, with 14 bases in between. The germline V gene encodes CDR1 LNHDA and CDR2 SQIVND (reference sequence). The CDR3 loop reads CASSPDPGSYGYTF. The CDR3 DNA reads as TGTGCCAGTAGTCCCGACCCTGGGTCCTATGGCTACACCTTC.

V gene TRBV29-1 combines with J gene TRBJ1-4; D ambiguous. Germline lookup yields CDR1 SQVTM and CDR2 ANQGSEA. The CDR3 spans 13 residues. The V gene lost 7 bases and the J gene lost 6 bases, with 15 bases spanning the gap. For the CDR3, the DNA is TGCAGCGGGAAGGACTCGGGAGATGAAAAACTGTTTTTT. Protein sequence: CSGKDSGDEKLFF.

This clonotype was observed a handful of times. The chain employs TRBV4-3 and TRBJ2-6; D uncertain. Germline CDR1 and CDR2: LGHNA and YSLEER. Trimming cost V 0 bases and J 1 base, with 7 bases left between them. The CDR3 is 16 residues long. DNA for the CDR3: TGCGCCAGCAGCCAAGATGTCGGGTCTGGGGCCAACGTCCTGACTTTC. Encoded protein: CASSQDVGSGANVLTF.

This clonotype showed up just a few times. DNA of the CDR3: TGTGCCAGCAGACAGGGATCCTATGGCTACACCTTC. Amino acids: CASRQGSYGYTF. The V call is TRBV12-3 or TRBV12-4, the J call TRBJ1-2; D perhaps matches TRBD1 (6 bases). CDR3 length: 12 amino acids. V lost 6 bases and J lost 4, with 9 bases in between.

This clonotype was seen only once. The chain links TRBV15 to TRBJ1-5, with D uncertain. The CDR3 sequence is 13 residues long. Germline V gene sequence: CDR1 LNHNV, CDR2 YYDKDF (reference sequence). Trimming pared 5 bases from V and 7 bases from J, leaving 12 bases between. The CDR3 bases are TGTGCCACCAGCCCCCGTAGAGGCCAGCCCCAGCATTTT. It encodes CATSPRRGQPQHF.

This clonotype has just a few counts. The CDR3 here is CASSLASGGIGGELFF. The CDR3 bases are TGTGCCAGCAGCTTAGCTTCGGGAGGGATTGGCGGGGAGCTGTTTTTT. The genes are TRBV7-6 and TRBJ2-2, with 8 bases fitting TRBD2. There are 16 residues in the CDR3. CDR1 SGHVS and CDR2 FNYEAQ come from the germline V gene. V lost 0 bases, J lost 7 bases, and 7 bases stayed unmatched.

This clonotype showed up many times. The chain joins TRBV10-3 to TRBJ1-5; 7 bases are a match to TRBD1. Germline V lookup: CDR1 ENHRY, CDR2 SYGVKD. Trimming removed 6 bases from V and 3 bases from J; junction bases left unmatched: 2. The CDR3 runs 13 residues. The CDR3 spells CAIRTGLNQPQHF. Written as DNA, the CDR3 is TGTGCCATCAGGACAGGGCTCAATCAGCCCCAGCATTTT.

The sample holds many counts of this clonotype. In DNA form, the CDR3 reads TGTGCCAGCAGCCCCGGACAGGGTGGAGTTGGCTACACCTTC. This translates into CASSPGQGGVGYTF. This rearrangement joins TRBV7-6 to TRBJ1-2, with 8 bases identical to TRBD1. CDR3 length equals 14 residues. CDR1 and CDR2 from the germline V gene are SGHVS and FNYEAQ. V gave up 5 bases and J gave up 7 bases; unmatched junction bases: 9.

J is TRBJ1-2 and V is TRBV15, with a tentative D call TRBD1 (5 bases). Trimming removed 3 bases from V and 2 bases from J, with 7 bases in between. The CDR3 loop spans 13 amino acids. The germline gives CDR1 LNHNV, CDR2 YYDKDF (reference sequence). Here the CDR3 DNA reads TGTGCCACCAGCAGCAGACAGAACTATGGCTACACCTTC. Residues: CATSSRQNYGYTF. The full variable domain, rest sourced from reference TRBV15 and TRBJ1-2, is DAMVIQNPRYQVTQFGKPVTLSCSQTLNHNVMYWYQQKSSQAPKLLFHYYDKDFNNEADTPDNFQSRRPNTSFCFLDIRSPGLGDTAMYLCATSSRQNYGYTFGSGTRLTVV.

This clonotype was detected many times. The rearrangement joins TRBV5-1 to TRBJ1-1; D possibly corresponds to TRBD1 (5 bases). Between the trimmed V and J ends, which lost 4 bases and 8 bases, there was a span of 9 bases. Looked up from germline, CDR1 is SGHRS and CDR2 is YFSETQ. The CDR3 extends over 11 amino acids. The CDR3: CASSRGQEAFF. CDR3 DNA sequence: TGCGCCAGCAGCCGGGGCCAGGAAGCTTTCTTT. Full variable domain (rest looked up from reference TRBV5-1 and TRBJ1-1): KAGVTQTPRYLIKTRGQQVTLSCSPISGHRSVSWYQQTPGQGLQFLFEYFSETQRNKGNFPGRFSGRQFSNSRSEMNVSTLELGDSALYLCASSRGQEAFFGQGTRLTVV.

This clonotype appeared a few times. The rearrangement links TRBV7-9 to TRBJ2-7; 7 bases agree with TRBD2. V was clipped by 11 bases and J by 4 bases; unmatched bases: 11. Germline CDR1 and CDR2: SEHNR and FQNEAQ (reference sequence). CDR3 length equals 13 residues. The CDR3 loop is CAWEGRELYEQYF. Written as DNA, the CDR3 is TGTGCCTGGGAGGGCAGGGAGTTGTACGAGCAGTACTTC.

The CDR3 sequence is CASSWGDRAGTGELFF. The CDR3 DNA sequence: TGTGCCAGCAGCTGGGGGGACAGGGCGGGCACCGGGGAGCTGTTTTTT. The gene calls are TRBV5-5 and TRBJ2-2; 9 bases line up with TRBD1. The CDR3 sequence is 16 residues long. Germline V lookup: CDR1 SGHKS, CDR2 YYEKEE (reference sequence). Losses at the gene ends were 3 bases for V and 4 bases for J; bases not matched to a gene: 7. Combining the CDR3 with reference TRBV5-5 and TRBJ2-2 gives the whole variable domain DAGVTQSPTHLIKTRGQQVTLRCSPISGHKSVSWYQQVLGQGPQFIFQYYEKEERGRGNFPDRFSARQFPNYSSELNVNALLLGDSALYLCASSWGDRAGTGELFFGEGSRLTVL.

J is TRBJ1-1 and V is TRBV4-3, with D possibly TRBD1 on 5 matching bases. Germline V CDR1 and CDR2: LGHNA, YSLEER. CDR3 length equals 16 residues. V shed 0 bases and J shed 1 base, with 12 bases lying between them. This chain's CDR3 is CASSQDFRGWNTEAFF. CDR3 nucleotide sequence: TGCGCCAGCAGCCAAGATTTTAGGGGCTGGAACACTGAAGCTTTCTTT.

This clonotype was observed at least ten times. This sequence joins TRBV5-8 and TRBJ2-5; perhaps TRBD2 as D (5 bases). This CDR3 is 15 amino acids long. Germline CDR1 SGHTS, CDR2 YDEGEE. Trimming removed 4 bases from V and 8 bases from J, with 21 bases in between. CDR3 coding DNA: TGTGCCAGCAGCCCCGGCCCCCGGGGTATGGAAACCCAGTACTTC. Protein: CASSPGPRGMETQYF.

This chain joins TRBV6-5 and TRBJ1-4; TRBD1 might be the D (5 bases). Trimming took 0 bases from V and 7 from J, leaving 12 bases between them. The CDR3 covers 15 residues. Germline CDR1 reads MNHEY; CDR2 reads SVGAGI. CDR3 DNA: TGTGCCAGCAGTTACTCGACCCAGGGTGGTGAAAAACTGTTTTTT. This sequence encodes CASSYSTQGGEKLFF.

This clonotype was counted many times. The chain has TRBV7-2 and TRBJ2-5, with D perhaps matching TRBD2 (6 bases). The CDR3 contains 19 residues. Germline V gene lookup returns CDR1 SGHTA and CDR2 FQGNSA. Trimming cost V 1 base and J 2 bases, with 23 bases left between them. In nucleotides, the CDR3 is TGTGCCAGCAGCTTAGGACCCGGACGCGGCGGGAAGAATCAAGAGACCCAGTACTTC. It encodes CASSLGPGRGGKNQETQYF.

This clonotype was seen a handful of times. Mismatch with germline at one junction end may stem from a read error. The chain links TRBV7-8 to TRBJ2-7, with 10 bases fitting TRBD2. CDR3 length: 14 residues. Germline V gene lookup returns CDR1 SGHVS and CDR2 FQNEAQ. The CDR3 bases are TGTGCCAGCAGCCACAGCGGCGGACTAGCGGCTGCCACCTTC. Translated: CASSHSGGLAAATF.

The chain employs TRBV29-1 and TRBJ2-5; no reliable D call. The CDR3 is 14 residues long. Per the germline V gene, CDR1 is SQVTM and CDR2 is ANQGSEA. The V end lost 5 bases, the J end lost 5 bases, and 18 bases lay between the germline ends. The CDR3 coding sequence is TGCAGCGTTAGATCCGGAACCGAAGCGGAGACCCAGTACTTC. It specifies CSVRSGTEAETQYF.

This clonotype was seen many times. The chain couples TRBV6-6 to TRBJ1-5; TRBD1 matches at 10 bases. Germline CDR1 and CDR2: MNHNY and SVGAGI (reference sequence). Germline trimming cut 3 bases from V and 4 bases from J; bases unmatched to any gene: 3. This CDR3 has 15 amino acids. CDR3: CASSYPDRGNQPQHF. The DNA for the CDR3 is TGTGCCAGCAGTTATCCGGACAGGGGGAATCAGCCCCAGCATTTT.

This clonotype was seen at least ten times. The chain employs TRBV12-3 or TRBV12-4 and TRBJ1-5; D is ambiguous. Trimming shortened V by 2 bases and J by 2 bases, and 10 bases separated the two germline ends. The CDR3 loop spans 15 amino acids. The CDR3 bases are TGTGCCAGCAGTTTATCAAAGGGTGGCAATCAGCCCCAGCATTTT. It is translated as CASSLSKGGNQPQHF.

This chain links TRBV20-1 with TRBJ1-6; no definite D call. The CDR3 contains 14 residues. The V gene lost 3 bases and the J gene lost 8 bases, with 14 bases spanning the gap. The germline V gene encodes CDR1 DFQATT and CDR2 SNEGSKA (reference sequence). In nucleotides, the CDR3 is TGCAGTGCTAGCTGGTCTCTCGTCGATTCACCCCTCCACTTT. It codes for CSASWSLVDSPLHF.

This clonotype was recorded many times. The chain couples TRBV7-9 to TRBJ1-1; a weak D match, TRBD1 (5 bases). The CDR3 covers 15 residues. The germline V gene has CDR1 SEHNR and CDR2 FQNEAQ (reference sequence). The V end was cut by 4 bases, the J end by 1 base, with 13 bases between. CDR3 loop: CASSSPGRKNTEAFF. DNA for the CDR3: TGTGCCAGCAGCTCACCGGGACGGAAGAACACTGAAGCTTTCTTT.

V is TRBV10-1 and J is TRBJ2-1; 7 nucleotides match TRBD2. From germline, CDR1 is WNHNN and CDR2 SYGVQD (reference sequence). J was trimmed by 2 bases and V by 3 bases; bases with no gene match: 10. The CDR3 sequence is 17 residues long. The CDR3 loop is CASSDYGLGRPYNEQFF. Here the CDR3 DNA reads TGCGCCAGCAGTGATTATGGACTAGGCCGACCCTACAATGAGCAGTTCTTC.

There are many counts of this clonotype. The chain links TRBV27 to TRBJ2-5; 8 nucleotides agree with TRBD1. J gave up 3 bases and V 5 bases, and 5 bases lay outside the gene matches. Germline-derived CDR1 and CDR2 are MNHEY and SMNVEV (reference sequence). The CDR3 extends over 14 amino acids. CDR3 nucleotide sequence: TGTGCCAGCAGTCCCTGGACAGGGAAAGAGACCCAGTACTTC. Translating gives CASSPWTGKETQYF.

The chain employs TRBV29-1 and TRBJ1-2; D may be TRBD1 (6 bases). CDR3 length equals 14 residues. Between the trimmed V and J ends, which lost 0 bases and 3 bases, there was a span of 11 bases. The germline gives CDR1 SQVTM, CDR2 ANQGSEA. The CDR3 loop is CSVEDQGTDYGYTF. CDR3 in DNA: TGCAGCGTTGAAGATCAGGGGACGGACTATGGCTACACCTTC.